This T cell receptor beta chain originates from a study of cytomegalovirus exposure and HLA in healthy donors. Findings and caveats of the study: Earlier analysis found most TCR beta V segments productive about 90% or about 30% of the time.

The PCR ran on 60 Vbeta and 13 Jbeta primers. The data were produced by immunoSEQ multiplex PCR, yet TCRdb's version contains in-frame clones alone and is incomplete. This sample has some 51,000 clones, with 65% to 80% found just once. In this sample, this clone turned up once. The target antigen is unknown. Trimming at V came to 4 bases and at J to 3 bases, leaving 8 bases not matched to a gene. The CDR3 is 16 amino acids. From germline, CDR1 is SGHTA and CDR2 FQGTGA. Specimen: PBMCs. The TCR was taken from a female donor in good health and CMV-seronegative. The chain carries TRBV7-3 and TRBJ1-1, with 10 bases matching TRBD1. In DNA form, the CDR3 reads TGTGCCAGCAGCTCCACCCCCGGGACAGGGGACACTGAAGCTTTCTTT. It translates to CASSSTPGTGDTEAFF.